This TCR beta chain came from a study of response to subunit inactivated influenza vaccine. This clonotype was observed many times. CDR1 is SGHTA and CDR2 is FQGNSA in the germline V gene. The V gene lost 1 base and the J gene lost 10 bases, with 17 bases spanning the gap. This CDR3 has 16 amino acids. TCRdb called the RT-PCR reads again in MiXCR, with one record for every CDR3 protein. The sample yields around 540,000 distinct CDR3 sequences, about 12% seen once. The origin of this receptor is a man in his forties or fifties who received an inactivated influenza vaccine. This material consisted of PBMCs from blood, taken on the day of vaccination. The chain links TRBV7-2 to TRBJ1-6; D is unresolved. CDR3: CASSLVGGLSRSPLHF. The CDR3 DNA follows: TGTGCCAGCAGCTTAGTGGGCGGACTTTCAAGATCACCCCTCCACTTT.